This T cell receptor beta chain was found in a study of breast tumors, draining lymph nodes, adjacent tissues. The CDR3 consists of 16 residues. From germline, CDR1 is LGHDT and CDR2 YNNKEL (reference sequence). Trimming took 1 base from V and 2 from J, leaving 9 bases between them. Axillary draining lymph nodes of breast cancer patients supplied the node samples. TCRdb called the multiplex PCR reads again in MiXCR, with one record for every CDR3 protein. This sample has about 200,000 distinct CDR3 sequences; approximately 30% occur once, and the top ten carry 4.3%. V is TRBV3-1 and J is TRBJ2-6; tentatively, D is TRBD1 or TRBD2 (5 bases each). The sample taken for sequencing was axillary lymph node tissue. The source of this sequence is a female donor with breast cancer. Some clones in this sample may be carry-over from other donors' samples. CDR3 residues: CASSQAGGAGANVLTF. The CDR3 DNA reads TGTGCCAGCAGCCAAGCTGGGGGAGCTGGGGCCAACGTCCTGACTTTC.